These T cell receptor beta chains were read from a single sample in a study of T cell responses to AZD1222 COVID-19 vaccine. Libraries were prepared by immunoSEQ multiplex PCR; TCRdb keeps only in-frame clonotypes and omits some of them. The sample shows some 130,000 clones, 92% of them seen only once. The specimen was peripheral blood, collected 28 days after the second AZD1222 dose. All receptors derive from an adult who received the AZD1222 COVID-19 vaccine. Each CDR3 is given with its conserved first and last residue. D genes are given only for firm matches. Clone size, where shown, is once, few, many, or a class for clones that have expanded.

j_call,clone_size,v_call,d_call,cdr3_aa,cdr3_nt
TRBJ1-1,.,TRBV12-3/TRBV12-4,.,CASSAGGEAFF,TGTGCCAGCAGCGCGGGGGGGGAAGCTTTCTTT
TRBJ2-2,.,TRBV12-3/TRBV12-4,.,CASSLVTSGELFF,TGTGCCAGCAGTTTAGTAACCTCTGGGGAGCTGTTTTTT
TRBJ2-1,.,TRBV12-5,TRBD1,CASAQQGAGYNEQFF,TGTGCTAGTGCCCAACAGGGGGCCGGCTACAATGAGCAGTTCTTC
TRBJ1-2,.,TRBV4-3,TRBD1,CASSQAPGQGANYGYTF,TGCGCCAGCAGCCAAGCGCCGGGACAGGGGGCGAACTATGGCTACACCTTC
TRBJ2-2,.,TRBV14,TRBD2,CASSQDGSIFSGRAGGELFF,TGTGCCAGCAGCCAAGATGGATCAATCTTCAGCGGGAGGGCCGGCGGGGAGCTGTTTTTT
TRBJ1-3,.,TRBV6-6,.,CASCPGSGNTIYF,TGTGCCAGTTGTCCGGGATCTGGAAACACCATATATTTT
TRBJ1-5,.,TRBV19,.,CASSLGFNQPQHF,TGTGCCAGTAGTCTCGGATTCAATCAGCCCCAGCATTTT
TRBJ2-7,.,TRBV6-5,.,CASSYREHYEQYF,TGTGCCAGCAGTTACAGGGAGCACTACGAGCAGTACTTC
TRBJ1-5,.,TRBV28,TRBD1,CASTRGDREHQPQHF,TGTGCCAGCACCCGGGGGGACAGGGAACATCAGCCCCAGCATTTT
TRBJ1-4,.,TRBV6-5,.,CASRTNRESGKLFF,TGTGCCAGCAGGACGAACAGGGAGTCGGGAAAACTGTTTTTT
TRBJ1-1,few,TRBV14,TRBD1,CASSQDLGQTNTEAFF,TGTGCCAGCAGCCAAGATCTGGGACAGACGAACACTGAAGCTTTCTTT
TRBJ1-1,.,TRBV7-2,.,CASSYDRNTEAFF,TGTGCCAGCAGCTACGACCGGAACACTGAAGCTTTCTTT
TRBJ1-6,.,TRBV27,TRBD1,CASRTTGQLNSPLHF,TGTGCCAGCAGAACCACGGGACAGCTTAATTCACCCCTCCACTTT
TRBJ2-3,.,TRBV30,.,CAWSLGFADTQYF,TGTGCCTGGAGCCTGGGCTTCGCAGATACGCAGTATTTT
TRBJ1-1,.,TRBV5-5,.,CASSLGRGDEAFF,TGTGCCAGCAGCTTGGGAAGAGGTGATGAAGCTTTCTTT
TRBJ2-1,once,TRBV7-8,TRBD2,CASNTLAAPANNEQFF,TGTGCCAGCAACACTCTAGCGGCGCCTGCCAACAATGAGCAGTTCTTC
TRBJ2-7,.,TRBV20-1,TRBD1,CSASEGAREQYF,TGCAGTGCTAGTGAGGGGGCGAGAGAGCAGTACTTC
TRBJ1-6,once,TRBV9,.,CASSANQGQASDSPLHF,TGTGCCAGCAGCGCGAACCAGGGCCAGGCGTCGGATTCACCCCTCCACTTT
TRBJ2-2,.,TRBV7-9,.,CASGWGTGELFF,TGTGCCAGCGGCTGGGGAACCGGGGAGCTGTTTTTT
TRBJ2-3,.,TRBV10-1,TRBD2,CASSGGLAGVVDTQYF,TGCGCCAGCAGTGGAGGCCTAGCGGGAGTGGTGGATACGCAGTATTTT
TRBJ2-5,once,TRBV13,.,CASSGPMGQETQYF,TGTGCCAGCAGCGGCCCGATGGGGCAAGAGACCCAGTACTTC
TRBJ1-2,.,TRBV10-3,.,CAITDPGSYGGYTF,TGTGCCATCACCGACCCCGGTTCCTATGGCGGCTACACCTTC
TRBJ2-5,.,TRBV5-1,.,CASSPSRVEETQYF,TGCGCCAGCAGCCCTTCCCGAGTGGAAGAGACCCAGTACTTC
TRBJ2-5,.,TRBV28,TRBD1,CASSAGTGKETQYF,TGTGCCAGCAGTGCCGGGACAGGCAAAGAGACCCAGTACTTC
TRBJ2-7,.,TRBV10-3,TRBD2,CAISESRLAGEQYF,TGTGCCATCAGTGAGTCCAGACTAGCGGGTGAGCAGTACTTC
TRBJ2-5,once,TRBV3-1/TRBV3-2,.,CASSQVVETQYF,TGTGCCAGCAGCCAAGTCGTCGAGACCCAGTACTTC
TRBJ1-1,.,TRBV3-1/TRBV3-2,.,CASSPTALGAEAFF,TGTGCCAGCAGCCCGACCGCCTTAGGCGCTGAAGCTTTCTTT
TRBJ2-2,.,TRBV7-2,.,CASSSRTRGELFF,TGTGCCAGCAGCTCTCGGACCAGGGGGGAGCTGTTTTTT
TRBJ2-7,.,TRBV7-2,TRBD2,CASSLMGGEGDEQYF,TGTGCCAGCAGCTTAATGGGGGGGGAGGGCGACGAGCAGTACTTC
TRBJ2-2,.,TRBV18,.,CASSPSVVQAGELFF,TGTGCCAGCTCACCTTCAGTGGTTCAGGCCGGGGAGCTGTTTTTT
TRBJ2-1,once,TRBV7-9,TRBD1,CASSPRDSGRFF,TGTGCCAGCAGCCCTCGGGACAGCGGACGGTTCTTC
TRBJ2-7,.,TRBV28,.,CASSLTSYEQYF,TGTGCCAGCAGTCTCACTAGCTACGAGCAGTACTTC
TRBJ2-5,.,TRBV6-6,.,CASSYESETQYF,TGTGCCAGCAGTTACGAATCGGAGACCCAGTACTTC
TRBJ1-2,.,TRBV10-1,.,CASSEGTTNYGYTF,TGCGCCAGCAGTGAGGGGACAACTAACTATGGCTACACCTTC
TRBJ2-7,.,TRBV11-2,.,CASSTPGTTYTEQYF,TGTGCCAGCAGCACCCCCGGGACGACTTACACCGAGCAGTACTTC
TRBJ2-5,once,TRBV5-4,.,CASSLGGQETQYF,TGTGCCAGCAGCTTGGGAGGACAAGAGACCCAGTACTTC
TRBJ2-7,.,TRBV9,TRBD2,CASTRGEGAYEQYF,TGTGCCAGCACTCGTGGGGAGGGCGCCTACGAGCAGTACTTC
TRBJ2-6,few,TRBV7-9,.,CASTPGGSRGANVLTF,TGTGCCAGCACCCCCGGGGGCAGTAGGGGGGCCAACGTCCTGACTTTC
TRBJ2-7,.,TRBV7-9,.,CASSLITGPSYEQYF,TGTGCCAGCAGTCTCATAACAGGCCCTTCCTACGAGCAGTACTTC
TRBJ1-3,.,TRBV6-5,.,CASSPNPGRGNTIYF,TGTGCCAGCAGCCCAAACCCTGGGAGGGGAAACACCATATATTTT
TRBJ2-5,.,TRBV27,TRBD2,CASRFRTSGQETQYF,TGTGCCAGCAGATTCCGGACTAGCGGACAAGAGACCCAGTACTTC
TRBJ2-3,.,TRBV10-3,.,CAISESAPDLYLSTDTQYF,TGTGCCATCAGTGAGTCTGCCCCCGACCTCTACCTAAGCACAGATACGCAGTATTTT
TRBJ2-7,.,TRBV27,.,CASSSRVGAISYEQYF,TGTGCCAGCAGTTCTCGAGTAGGGGCGATATCCTACGAGCAGTACTTC
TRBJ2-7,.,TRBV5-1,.,CASTPTFTGEQYF,TGCGCCAGCACCCCGACCTTCACCGGGGAGCAGTACTTC
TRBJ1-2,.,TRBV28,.,CASRLSNYGYTF,TGTGCCAGCAGGCTATCTAACTATGGCTACACCTTC